These 20 T cell receptor beta chains originate from one sample sequenced in a study of molecular identifiers for immune sequencing clone quantification (dated by TCRdb to the late 2010s). Library preparation used PCR. Reads for this sample came from a NextSeq 500. TCRdb handled the public reads itself, with Q25 trimming in fastp and clone calling in MiXCR, and kept productive beta chains. Each CDR3 protein gets just one entry, which takes the most common genes and DNA from the rows behind it. The sample table records approximately 97,000 distinct CDR3 sequences; approximately 25% of these occur just once. The top ten constitute roughly 1% of the sample. Specimen: naive CD8+ T cells from blood, with Jurkat cell RNA spiked in. The intended sense of this specimen's cell subset or site label: FACS-sorted CD8+CD4-CCR7+CD45RA+ naive T cells. The source is a human donor in good health. Some libraries in this study had Jurkat cell RNA spiked in.

Turning to this clonotype: A much larger clone sits a single nucleotide away, making a read error possible. This chain joins TRBV4-1 and TRBJ2-7; possibly TRBD2 for D (5 bases). CDR1 MGHRA and CDR2 YSYEKL come from the germline V gene. The CDR3 loop spans 14 amino acids. The CDR3 nucleotides are TGCGCCCGCAGCCAAGATGAGGGTTCCCACGAGCAGTACTTC. Translation gives CARSQDEGSHEQYF.

The table lists this clonotype with many counts. The CDR3 bases are TGTGCCAGCAGCTTAGCGGACGCTTCCAGGACTGAAGCTTTCTTT. This sequence encodes CASSLADASRTEAFF. This chain links TRBV7-9 with TRBJ1-1; D gene unclear. V shed 0 bases and J shed 5 bases, with 13 bases lying between them. In germline, CDR1 is SEHNR, CDR2 FQNEAQ (reference sequence). The CDR3 has 15 residues.

This clonotype has ten or more counts. V usage is TRBV5-4 and J usage is TRBJ2-3; D not certain. The V end lost 4 bases, the J end lost 4 bases, and 16 bases lay between the germline ends. Germline V gene data show CDR1 as SGHNT and CDR2 as YYREEE (reference sequence). The length of the CDR3 is 15 residues. CDR3 in DNA: TGTGCCAGCAGCCCCCCCTGGGCCGAGTCAGATACGCAGTATTTT. Amino acid sequence: CASSPPWAESDTQYF. The full variable domain, in which reference TRBV5-4 and TRBJ2-3 provide the parts outside the CDR3, is ETGVTQSPTHLIKTRGQQVTLRCSSQSGHNTVSWYQQALGQGPQFIFQYYREEENGRGNFPPRFSGLQFPNYSSELNVNALELDDSALYLCASSPPWAESDTQYFGPGTRLTVL.

This clonotype has at least ten counts. This rearrangement joins TRBV19 to TRBJ2-7; 9 positions agree with TRBD1. The CDR3 is 15 amino acids. After removal of 3 bases from V and 6 bases from J, the junction contained 9 bases not matched to a gene. The germline V gene encodes CDR1 LNHDA and CDR2 SQIVND (reference sequence). CDR3 sequence reads: CASSIGYRGLGEQYF. CDR3 in DNA: TGTGCCAGTAGTATTGGCTACAGGGGGCTTGGCGAGCAGTACTTC.

In its sample, this clonotype was seen many times. The genes are TRBV7-8 and TRBJ2-7; no clear D. The CDR3 is 12 residues long. Trimming left V 1 base short and J 12 bases short, with 13 bases between. The germline CDR1 and CDR2 sequences are SGHVS and FQNEAQ. The CDR3 reads CASSLGADGAYF. The CDR3 DNA follows: TGTGCCAGCAGCTTAGGGGCCGACGGTGCGTACTTC. The variable domain in full, with the rest retrieved from reference TRBV7-8 and TRBJ2-7, is GAGVSQSPRYKVAKRGQDVALRCDPISGHVSLFWYQQALGQGPEFLTYFQNEAQLDKSGLPSDRFFAERPEGSVSTLKIQRTQQEDSAVYLCASSLGADGAYFGPGTRLTVT.

Comments on this clonotype: Sequence at one end of the junction differs from germline and may be a read error. V and J are TRBV14 and TRBJ2-7; D unclear. This CDR3 has 13 residues. Looked up from germline, CDR1 is SGHDN and CDR2 is FVKESK. CDR3 in amino acids: CASSLPSSYGQYF. The CDR3 nucleotides read TGTGCCAGCAGCCTCCCCAGCTCCTACGGGCAGTACTTC.

The chain joins TRBV12-3 or TRBV12-4 to TRBJ2-1; 9 nucleotides match TRBD1. Unmatched junction bases numbered 7, after V lost 5 bases and J lost 5 bases. The CDR3 sequence is 15 residues long. The CDR3 loop reads CASSPTGGLNNEQFF. DNA for the CDR3: TGTGCCAGCAGTCCGACAGGGGGATTGAACAATGAGCAGTTCTTC.

The chain recombines TRBV28 with TRBJ2-3; tentative D call: TRBD1 (5 bases). Trimming removed 10 bases from V and 0 bases from J, with 23 bases in between. The CDR3 extends over 17 amino acids. Germline V gene sequence: CDR1 MDHEN, CDR2 SYDVKM. DNA for the CDR3: TGTGCCACATTAACGCTTCCAGGGTTATCTAGCACAGATACGCAGTATTTT. Translating gives CATLTLPGLSSTDTQYF.

Regarding this clonotype: One base away lies a much larger clone, so this may be a sequencing read error. The rearrangement links TRBV14 to TRBJ2-5; D gene uncertain. In germline, CDR1 is SGHDN, CDR2 FVKESK. The CDR3 sequence is 12 residues long. As DNA, the CDR3 is TGTGCCAGCAGCCAATACCAAGGGACCCAGTACTTC. Its protein product is CASSQYQGTQYF.

This clonotype has more than one count but fewer than ten. The chain employs TRBV4-1 and TRBJ2-2, with D possibly matching TRBD2 (6 bases). Deletions cut 1 base from V and 4 bases from J, with 13 bases between. The germline V gene has CDR1 MGHRA and CDR2 YSYEKL. This CDR3 contains 16 residues. Here the CDR3 reads CASSQGTGGVTGELFF. The CDR3 bases are TGCGCCAGCAGCCAAGGTACAGGAGGGGTCACCGGGGAGCTGTTTTTT.

This chain joins TRBV7-9 and TRBJ1-1; perhaps TRBD1 as D (6 bases). Trimming took 4 bases from V and 1 from J, leaving 22 bases between them. The germline V gene has CDR1 SEHNR and CDR2 FQNEAQ (reference sequence). The CDR3 spans 18 residues. In DNA, the CDR3 is TGTGCCAGCAGCTCATTCCCAGGGGCGGACAGTCCGAACACTGAAGCTTTCTTT. This encodes CASSSFPGADSPNTEAFF.

This clonotype was recorded at least ten times. The chain carries TRBV4-3 and TRBJ2-6; D remains unclear. The V gene's germline CDR1 is LGHNA and CDR2 YSLEER. V was shortened by 5 bases and J by 0 bases, with 17 bases between the two germline ends. The CDR3 covers 18 residues. DNA for the CDR3: TGCGCCAGCAGCACTACTTTAGGTTTAATCTCTGGGGCCAACGTCCTGACTTTC. Translated, it gives CASSTTLGLISGANVLTF.

In its sample, this clonotype was seen once. The junction differs from germline at one of its ends, possibly a read error. V is TRBV5-4 and J is TRBJ2-2; 10 nucleotides match TRBD1. Germline lookup yields CDR1 SGHNT and CDR2 YYREEE (reference sequence). The CDR3 sequence is 15 residues long. The CDR3 protein is CASSWGQGMTGELLF. In nucleotides, the CDR3 is TGTGCCAGCAGCTGGGGACAGGGGATGACCGGGGAGCTGCTTTTT.

The chain uses TRBV28 and TRBJ2-1, with TRBD1 matching 9 bases. V trimming: 1 base; J trimming: 7 bases; junction bases outside the gene matches: 2. CDR3 length: 14 amino acids. Germline lookup yields CDR1 MDHEN and CDR2 SYDVKM. The DNA of the CDR3 is TGTGCCAGCAGTTTATTCGGGACAGGGAATGAGCAGTTCTTC. Amino acids: CASSLFGTGNEQFF.

The chain joins TRBV7-9 to TRBJ1-1; TRBD1 might be the D (6 bases). Trimming stripped 4 bases from V and 6 bases from J, with 15 bases between. The germline CDR1 and CDR2 sequences are SEHNR and FQNEAQ (reference sequence). CDR3 length: 14 residues. DNA for the CDR3: TGTGCCAGCAGCTCCGGGGCAGGGGTTCCTGAAGCTTTCTTT. It encodes CASSSGAGVPEAFF.

Turning to this clonotype: This may come from a read error, since a much larger clone is one base off. The CDR3 carries no conserved terminal phenylalanine or tryptophan, so it likely arises from a read error. This chain connects TRBV5-3 to TRBJ2-5, with D possibly being TRBD1 (6 bases). TRBV5-3 is placed among ORFs of uncertain function. The CDR3 runs to 11 residues. V was pared by 8 bases and J by 10 bases, with 15 bases between. The CDR3 sequence: CASSLQGIQYI. The CDR3 bases are TGTGCCAGCAGCCTACAGGGCATCCAGTACATC.

At least ten counts were recorded for this clonotype. The rearrangement joins TRBV11-2 to TRBJ2-5, with unresolved D. The V gene's germline CDR1 is SGHAT and CDR2 FQNNGV. V shed 5 bases and J shed 4 bases, with 11 bases lying between them. This CDR3 contains 13 residues. CDR3 sequence reads: CASSQETGETQYF. The CDR3 nucleotides are TGTGCCAGCAGCCAGGAGACTGGAGAGACCCAGTACTTC.

The chain is built from TRBV20-1 and TRBJ1-6, with unresolved D. The CDR3 totals 11 residues. V lost 6 bases, J lost 9 bases, and 9 bases lay in between. Germline CDR1 is DFQATT and CDR2 is SNEGSKA (reference sequence). CDR3 bases: TGCAGTGCCCAAAGTGGTTCACCCCTCCACTTT. It yields the protein CSAQSGSPLHF.

The CDR3 DNA reads as TGCAGTGCTAGAGATATTCGGGTGGGCTACGAGCAGTACTTC. Amino acids: CSARDIRVGYEQYF. The chain uses TRBV20-1 and TRBJ2-7; the D is unclear. The CDR3 sequence is 14 residues long. CDR1 and CDR2 from the germline V gene are DFQATT and SNEGSKA (reference sequence). With 0 bases removed from V and 3 bases from J, the gap between germline ends came to 12 bases.

This clonotype was observed at least ten times. V is TRBV12-3 or TRBV12-4 and J is TRBJ2-3, with D unresolved. V lost 3 bases and J 0 bases, leaving 10 bases between the germline ends. The CDR3 length is 15 residues. The DNA for the CDR3 is TGTGCCAGCAGTTTCGTAGGGTATAGCACAGATACGCAGTATTTT. Its protein is CASSFVGYSTDTQYF.